The present TCR beta chain was sequenced within a study of control samples from healthy donors and cancer patients. The germline V gene has CDR1 SGHDN and CDR2 FVKESK. The CDR3 has 12 residues. V lost 3 bases to trimming and J lost 4 bases, with 6 bases between them. The protocol was immunoSEQ multiplex PCR, while the TCRdb copy is restricted to in-frame clones and leaves out a portion. Seen here are around 100,000 clones, 88% observed once, and the top ten hold around 15%. This receptor was obtained from a woman in her seventies in good health. Sequencing input: blood. The chain links TRBV14 to TRBJ1-2; D gene uncertain. The CDR3 bases are TGTGCCAGCAGCCACGCAGCCTATGGCTACACCTTC. It specifies CASSHAAYGYTF.